Described below is a single TCR beta chain sequence and its context. The V gene's germline CDR1 is MNHEY and CDR2 SMNVEV (reference sequence). V gave up 6 bases and J gave up 7 bases, with 12 bases separating them. The CDR3 contains 13 residues. This record comes from a study of blood T cell repertoires in COVID-19. About the study: Some COVID-19 samples were acute and others convalescent; all came from the United States, Italy and Spain. The cDNA or gDNA used as material had been derived from T cells, B-cell-depleted T cells, or PBMCs.

Original methodology: Using reference gene primer amplification, nucleated cell counts were estimated. Profiling relied on immunoSEQ multiplex PCR, and the TCRdb table lists in-frame clones only, not all of them. From that table come the V and J calls and clone size; the DNA was used to work out D and trimming. Altogether 270,000 or so clones are present, 80% to 90% being singletons, with the ten largest covering roughly a tenth. The material sequenced was peripheral blood. The receptor was derived from a woman between 45 and 65 years old who had recovered from COVID-19. The V gene is TRBV27, the J gene TRBJ1-4; D gene unclear. CDR3 protein: CASSPQLAEKLFF. In DNA form, the CDR3 reads TGTGCCAGCAGCCCCCAACTTGCTGAAAAACTGTTTTTT. The complete variable domain, with remaining parts taken from reference TRBV27 and TRBJ1-4, reads EAQVTQNPRYLITVTGKKLTVTCSQNMNHEYMSWYRQDPGLGLRQIYYSMNVEVTDKGDVPEGYKVSRKEKRNFPLILESPSPNQTSLYFCASSPQLAEKLFFGSGTQLSVL.